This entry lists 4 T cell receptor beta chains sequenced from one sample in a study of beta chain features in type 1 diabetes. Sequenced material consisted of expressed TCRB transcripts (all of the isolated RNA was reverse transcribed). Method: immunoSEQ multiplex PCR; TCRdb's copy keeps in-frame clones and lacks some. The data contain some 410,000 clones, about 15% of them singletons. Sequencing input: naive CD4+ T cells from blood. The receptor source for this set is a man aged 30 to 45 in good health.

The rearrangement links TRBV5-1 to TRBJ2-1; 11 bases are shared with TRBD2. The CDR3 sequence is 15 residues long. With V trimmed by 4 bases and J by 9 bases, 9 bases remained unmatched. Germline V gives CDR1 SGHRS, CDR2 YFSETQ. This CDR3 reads CASSLTSGIMGEQFF. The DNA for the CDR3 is TGCGCCAGCAGCCTGACTAGCGGGATAATGGGTGAGCAGTTCTTC.

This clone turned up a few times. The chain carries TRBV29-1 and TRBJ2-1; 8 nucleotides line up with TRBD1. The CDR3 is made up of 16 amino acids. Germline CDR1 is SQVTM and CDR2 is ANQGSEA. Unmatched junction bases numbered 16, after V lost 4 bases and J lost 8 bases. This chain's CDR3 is CSVGRHGQGAQDEQFF. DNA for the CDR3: TGCAGCGTTGGCCGGCACGGCCAGGGGGCGCAGGATGAGCAGTTCTTC.

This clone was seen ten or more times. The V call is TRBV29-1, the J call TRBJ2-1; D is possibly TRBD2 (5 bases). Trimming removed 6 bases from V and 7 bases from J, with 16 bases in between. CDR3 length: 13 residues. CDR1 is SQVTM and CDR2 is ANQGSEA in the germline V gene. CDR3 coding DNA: TGCAGCGTGGGTGCGGCCCCGGGGAATGAGCAGTTCTTC. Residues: CSVGAAPGNEQFF.

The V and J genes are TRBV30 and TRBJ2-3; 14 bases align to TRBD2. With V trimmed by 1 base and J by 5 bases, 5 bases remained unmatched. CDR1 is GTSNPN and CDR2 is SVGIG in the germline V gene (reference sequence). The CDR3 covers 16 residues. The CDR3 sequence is CAWSAGTSGRGDTQYF. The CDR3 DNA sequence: TGTGCCTGGAGTGCGGGGACTAGCGGGAGAGGAGATACGCAGTATTTT.